This TCR beta chain was found in a study of shared clonotypes between healthy human individuals (dated by TCRdb to 2018 to 2021). Context from the whole study: The cohort comprised a couple of women and a few men aged 18 to 49 years. For each donor, CD4 naive and CD4 memory were each given three plates, CD8 naive was given two plates, and CD8 memory was given one plate. To estimate repertoire size and how much clonotype sharing occurs between individuals, the study deeply sequenced the blood TCR repertoires of 4 to 6 healthy adults. Libraries were prepared and TCR repertoires were sequenced by different laboratories using diverse techniques, in order to increase sequencing depth and limit assay-specific biases. Per donor, leukapheresis produced somewhere between about 0.94 and 9.5 billion PBMCs.

Only a few counts were recorded for this clone. The specificity of this receptor is unknown. Nothing much larger sits one base from this clone, and base qualities are not available. Using the deep immunoSEQ assay, TCR CDR3 regions were amplified from genomic DNA by multiplex PCR. For each cell subset, the extracted genomic DNA was distributed evenly across all wells of several immunoSEQ 96-well plates, and each plate served as one replicate. For sorted subsets, around 200 ng genomic DNA, equal to 30,000 or so T cell genomes, was loaded into each replicate PCR. The purified libraries were quantified using a Qubit 3.0 fluorometer, sized with a Bioanalyzer 2100, and then quantified again using the KAPA Library Quantification kit. Every immunoSEQ 96-well plate was sequenced on a separate single-read 150-cycle Illumina NextSeq 550 flow cell. On the authors' methods: Because only junctional sequences without quality scores were contained in the immunoSEQ output, filtering matching that applied to full-length reads could not be performed. To assign V/J genes and CDR3, sequences were annotated against IMGT germline references using PyIR, a Python wrapper for IgBLAST v1.9. Reads were removed for weak V/J assignments (E-value above 1e-6), missing CDR3, stop codons, out-of-frame junctions, or ambiguous translated residues. V3J clonotypes were defined by identical inferred V gene, J gene, and CDR3 amino acid sequence. To compute the percentage overlap between repertoires, the number of shared unique clonotypes was divided by the size of the smaller repertoire. RTK rarefaction, the Chao1 estimator, and Recon v2.1 estimates of unobserved clonotypes were used to assess repertoire richness. Generation probabilities for all TCRbeta clonotypes obtained by the gDNA method from several donors were computed using OLGA. The table was pulled from immuneACCESS by TCRdb, which kept in-frame rearrangements only. Such tables lose some clones; where checked, under half of the loss comes from unresolved V genes, and the rest has no known cause. The V and J calls and clone size were taken over from that table, and D and trimming were inferred from the DNA. This sample is represented by approximately 1,000,000 clones; approximately 78% of them were singletons. Of the sample, approximately 0.5% is held by the ten largest clones.

The donors were healthy, HIV-negative adults with no recently reported acute infections or vaccinations. Only Caucasian adults living in Nashville, Tennessee, USA were represented among the donors. CD4+ T cells were enriched through magnetic negative selection, after which naive cells were positively selected on CD45RA and the remaining negative fraction served as the memory subset. Blood was obtained by leukapheresis, after which PBMCs were separated by Ficoll-Histopaque density gradient centrifugation and cryopreserved in liquid nitrogen vapor phase. Purity and quantity of every magnetically sorted T cell population were checked by analytical flow cytometry. From each sorted fraction, genomic DNA was isolated and quantified by UV absorbance on a Nanodrop 2000c. The research as a whole found: Larger estimated clonotype richness was generally found for naive subsets than for memory subsets. Even with the large sequencing depth, rarefaction of the sorted-subset datasets indicated that sequencing was incomplete. Across a few donors, approximately 5% of naive CD4, around 3.5% of naive CD8, under 2.5% of memory CD4, and 0.3% to 0.45% of memory CD8 clonotypes were shared. Higher generation probabilities were observed for clonotypes shared by all four sorted-subset donors than for non-shared clonotypes. Sampling was restricted to blood, and TCR repertoires in tissues likely differ from the TCR repertoires found in blood. Because the study included only a small number of donors, the genetic and exposure-history diversity represented was limited. Pairwise subsampling indicated that sequencing depth was expected to affect the degree of clonotype sharing among donors.

The CDR3 spans 14 residues, from the cysteine through the phenylalanine. The DNA shown is the 42-base CDR3, in frame from base 1. CDR1 and CDR2 are drawn from the germline V gene: MNHEY, SVGAGI. The trim is 8 bases for V and 3 bases for J, with a gap of 13 bases between the germline ends. This receptor was obtained from a man aged 18 to 30 in good health. Some clones in this sample may be carry-over from other donors' samples. The sequencing input was memory CD4+ T cells from PBMCs. The sample's cell subset or site label is to be understood as: CD45RA-negative fraction. The chain links TRBV6-5 with TRBJ2-2; the D segment is perhaps TRBD1 or TRBD2, each sharing 5 matched bases. Here is the DNA: TGTGCCAGCGCTATGGGGACCTACACCGGGGAGCTGTTTTTT. Its translation is CASAMGTYTGELFF.